The present entry profiles one T cell receptor beta chain with its context. The data were taken from a study of blood T cell repertoires in COVID-19. Study-level information: Collection of acute and convalescent COVID-19 samples took place in the United States, Italy and Spain. Sources were T cells, B-cell-depleted T cells, or PBMCs; the material itself was cDNA or gDNA.

As originally analysed: Using reference gene primer amplification, nucleated cell counts were estimated. Generated by immunoSEQ multiplex PCR, the TCRdb table keeps only in-frame clones and is missing some. The V and J calls and the clone size are those of that table, but D and trimming were determined from the DNA. The sample has 170,000 or so clones, roughly 80% seen once. The sequence derives from a man younger than 35 with active or convalescent COVID-19. Specimen: peripheral blood.

In DNA form, the CDR3 reads TGTGCCAGCAGCCAAGCTACGGCGGGAGGACCCGGCTCCTACAATGAGCAGTTCTTC. Amino acids: CASSQATAGGPGSYNEQFF. This rearrangement joins TRBV4-2 to TRBJ2-1; TRBD2 matches at 8 bases. V gave up 1 base and J gave up 0 bases; unmatched junction bases: 11. The CDR3 contains 19 residues. CDR1 LGHNA and CDR2 YNFKEQ come from the germline V gene.